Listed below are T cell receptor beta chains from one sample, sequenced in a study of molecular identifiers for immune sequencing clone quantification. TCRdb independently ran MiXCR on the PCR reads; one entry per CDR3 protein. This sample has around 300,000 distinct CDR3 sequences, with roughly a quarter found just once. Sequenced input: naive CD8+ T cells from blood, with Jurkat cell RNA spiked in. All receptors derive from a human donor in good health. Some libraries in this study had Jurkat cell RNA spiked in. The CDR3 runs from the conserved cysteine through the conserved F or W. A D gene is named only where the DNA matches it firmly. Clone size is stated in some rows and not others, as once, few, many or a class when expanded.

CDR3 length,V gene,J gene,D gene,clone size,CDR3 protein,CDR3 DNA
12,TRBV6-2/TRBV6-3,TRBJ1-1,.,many,CASSNPHPEAFF,TGTGCCAGCAGTAATCCCCACCCTGAAGCTTTCTTT
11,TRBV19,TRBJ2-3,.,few,CASYEGQTQYF,TGTGCCAGTTATGAGGGGCAAACGCAGTATTTT
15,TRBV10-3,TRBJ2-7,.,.,CAISESAGSTYEQYF,TGTGCCATCAGTGAGTCCGCGGGAAGTACCTACGAGCAGTACTTC
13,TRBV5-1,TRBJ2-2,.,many,CASSPLFPGELFF,TGCGCCAGCAGCCCGCTTTTTCCCGGGGAGCTGTTTTTT
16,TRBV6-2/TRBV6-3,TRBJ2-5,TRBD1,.,CAGSYSRDRGEETQYF,TGTGCCGGCAGTTACTCCCGGGACAGGGGTGAAGAGACCCAGTACTTC
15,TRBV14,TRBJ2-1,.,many,CASSQGFDAYNEQFF,TGTGCCAGCAGCCAAGGGTTTGACGCCTACAATGAGCAGTTCTTC
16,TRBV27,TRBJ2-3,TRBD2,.,CASRPQERDWTDTQYF,TGTGCCAGCAGACCCCAGGAGCGGGATTGGACAGATACGCAGTATTTT
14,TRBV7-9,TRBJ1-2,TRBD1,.,CASSFLDRGEGYAF,TGTGCCAGCAGCTTCTTAGACAGGGGGGAAGGCTACGCCTTC
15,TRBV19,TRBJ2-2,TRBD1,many,CASSHADRGTGELFF,TGTGCCAGTAGCCACGCGGACAGGGGCACCGGGGAGCTGTTTTTT
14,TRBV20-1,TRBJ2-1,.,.,CSARVAEYYNEQFF,TGCAGTGCTAGGGTAGCGGAGTACTACAATGAGCAGTTCTTC
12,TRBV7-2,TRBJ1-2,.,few,CASTMTDPDYTF,TGTGCCAGCACTATGACAGACCCTGACTACACCTTC
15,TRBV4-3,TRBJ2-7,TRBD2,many,CASSPRLAGGYEQYF,TGCGCCAGCAGCCCTAGACTAGCGGGAGGCTACGAGCAGTACTTC
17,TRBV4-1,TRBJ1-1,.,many,CASSPLFRGPLNTEAFF,TGCGCCAGCAGCCCCCTTTTCCGGGGCCCCTTGAACACTGAAGCTTTCTTT
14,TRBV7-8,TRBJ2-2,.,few,CASLGAANTGELFF,TGTGCCAGCCTAGGGGCAGCGAACACCGGGGAGCTGTTTTTT
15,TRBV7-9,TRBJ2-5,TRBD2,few,CASSEGTSWGETQYF,TGTGCCAGCAGCGAGGGGACTAGCTGGGGCGAGACCCAGTACTTC
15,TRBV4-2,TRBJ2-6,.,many,CASSQDRSGANVLTF,TGTGCCAGCAGCCAAGATCGTTCTGGGGCCAACGTCCTGACTTTC
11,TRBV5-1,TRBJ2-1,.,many,CASSLDDEQFF,TGCGCCAGCAGCTTGGACGATGAGCAGTTCTTC
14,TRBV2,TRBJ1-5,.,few,CASSDTGSNQPQHF,TGTGCCAGCAGTGATACAGGCAGCAATCAGCCCCAGCATTTT
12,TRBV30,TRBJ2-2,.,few,CAGPGRTGELFF,TGTGCCGGCCCTGGACGGACCGGGGAGCTGTTTTTT
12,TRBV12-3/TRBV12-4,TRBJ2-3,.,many,CASSPAGDTQYF,TGTGCCAGCAGTCCAGCGGGAGATACGCAGTATTTT
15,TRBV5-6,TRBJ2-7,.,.,CASSLRRRNSYEQYF,TGTGCCAGCAGCCTTAGGCGCAGGAACTCCTACGAGCAGTACTTC
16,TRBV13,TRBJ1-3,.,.,CASNSGDTSSGNTIYF,TGTGCCAGCAACTCCGGGGACACTAGCTCTGGAAACACCATATATTTT
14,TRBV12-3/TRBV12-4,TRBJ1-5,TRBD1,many,CASRGTGVNQPQHF,TGTGCCAGCAGGGGGACAGGGGTAAATCAGCCCCAGCATTTT
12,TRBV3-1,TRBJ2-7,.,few,CASSQVEEGQYF,TGTGCCAGCAGCCAAGTCGAGGAAGGGCAGTACTTC
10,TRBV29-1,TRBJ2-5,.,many,CSVGGETQYF,TGCAGCGTTGGAGGGGAGACCCAGTACTTC
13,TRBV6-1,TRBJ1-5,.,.,CASRGRSNQPQHF,TGTGCCAGCAGGGGACGGAGCAATCAGCCCCAGCATTTT
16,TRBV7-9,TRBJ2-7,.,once,CAGSPTTGKNSYEQYF,TGTGCCGGCAGCCCGACGACAGGAAAAAACTCCTACGAGCAGTACTTC
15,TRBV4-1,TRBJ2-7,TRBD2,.,CASSQEFTSGYEQYF,TGCGCCAGCAGCCAAGAGTTCACTAGCGGGTACGAGCAGTACTTC
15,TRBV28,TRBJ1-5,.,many,CASTQMGEAAQPQHF,TGTGCCAGCACTCAGATGGGGGAGGCGGCCCAGCCCCAGCATTTT
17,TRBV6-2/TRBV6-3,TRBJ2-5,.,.,CASSFRTDRGAWETQYF,TGTGCCAGCAGTTTCCGAACGGATCGAGGGGCCTGGGAGACCCAGTACTTC
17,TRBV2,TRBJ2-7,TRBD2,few,CASSEARYTSEHYEQYF,TGTGCCAGCAGTGAAGCCCGATACACTAGCGAGCACTACGAGCAGTACTTC
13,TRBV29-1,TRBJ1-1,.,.,CSAGGALNTEAFF,TGCAGCGCGGGAGGGGCTTTGAACACTGAAGCTTTCTTT
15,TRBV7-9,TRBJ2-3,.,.,CANSLVGGPTDTQYF,TGTGCCAACAGCTTAGTCGGCGGACCCACAGATACGCAGTATTTT
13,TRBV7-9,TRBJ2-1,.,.,CASSPKPANEQFF,TGTGCCAGCAGCCCCAAGCCCGCTAATGAGCAGTTCTTC
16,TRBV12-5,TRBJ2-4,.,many,CASGLAPGDPKNIQYF,TGTGCTAGTGGTTTGGCGCCAGGGGATCCCAAAAACATTCAGTACTTC
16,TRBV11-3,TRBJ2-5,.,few,CASSREGPGLMETQYF,TGTGCCAGCAGCCGAGAGGGTCCAGGTTTAATGGAGACCCAGTACTTC
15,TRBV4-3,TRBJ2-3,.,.,CASSQDRSGRYTQYF,TGCGCCAGCAGCCAAGATCGGTCAGGGCGGTATACGCAGTATTTT
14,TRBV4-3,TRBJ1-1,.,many,CASSQDRGGSEAFF,TGCGCCAGCAGCCAAGATCGGGGGGGATCTGAAGCTTTCTTT
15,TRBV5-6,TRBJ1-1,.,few,CASSLPARLNTEAFF,TGTGCCAGCAGCCTACCCGCACGCCTGAACACTGAAGCTTTCTTT
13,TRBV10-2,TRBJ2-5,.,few,CASNTILQETQYF,TGCGCCAGCAACACGATATTACAAGAGACCCAGTACTTC
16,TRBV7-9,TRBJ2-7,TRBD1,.,CASSWIPGQGTGEQYF,TGTGCCAGCAGCTGGATTCCGGGACAGGGGACGGGGGAGCAGTACTTC
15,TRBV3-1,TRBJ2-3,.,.,CASSQDSGGTDTQYF,TGTGCCAGCAGCCAAGATTCTGGGGGCACAGATACGCAGTATTTT
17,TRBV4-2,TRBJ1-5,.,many,CASSQDQSDLGNQPQHF,TGTGCCAGCAGCCAAGATCAGTCGGATCTCGGCAATCAGCCCCAGCATTTT
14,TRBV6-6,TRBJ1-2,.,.,CASSYFQGDYGYTF,TGTGCCAGCAGTTACTTTCAGGGAGACTATGGCTACACCTTC
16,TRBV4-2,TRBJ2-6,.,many,CASSQEQSSGANVLTF,TGTGCCAGCAGCCAAGAACAGTCCTCTGGGGCCAACGTCCTGACTTTC
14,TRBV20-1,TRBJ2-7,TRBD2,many,CSARELAAPYEQYF,TGCAGTGCTAGAGAGCTAGCGGCGCCCTACGAGCAGTACTTC
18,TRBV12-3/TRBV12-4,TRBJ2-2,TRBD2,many,CASRGLAGEGWVTGELFF,TGTGCCAGCAGAGGACTAGCGGGAGAAGGATGGGTCACCGGGGAGCTGTTTTTT
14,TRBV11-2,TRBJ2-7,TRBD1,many,CASSPRDRVHEQYF,TGTGCCAGCAGCCCGAGGGACAGGGTCCACGAGCAGTACTTC
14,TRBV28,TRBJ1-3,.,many,CASSLRQTGNTIYF,TGTGCCAGCAGTTTAAGGCAAACTGGAAACACCATATATTTT
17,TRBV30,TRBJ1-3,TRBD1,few,CAWSMGQGGPSGNTIYF,TGTGCCTGGAGTATGGGACAGGGAGGTCCTTCTGGAAACACCATATATTTT
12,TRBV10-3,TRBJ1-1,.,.,CAIGVFGTEAFF,TGTGCCATCGGGGTGTTCGGCACTGAAGCTTTCTTT